This T cell receptor beta chain is from a study of blood T cell repertoires in COVID-19. Study details: PBMCs, B-cell-depleted T cells, or T cells provided the cDNA or gDNA that made up the material.

CDR1 is ENHRY and CDR2 is SYGVKD in the germline V gene. V shed 8 bases and J shed 8 bases, with 13 bases lying between them. The CDR3 has 13 amino acids. Sequencing was performed with immunoSEQ multiplex PCR; in TCRdb, only in-frame clones are kept and a portion is missing. This repertoire shows around 250,000 clones, around 80% found once; its top ten account for approximately 5.9%. The source of this sequence is a man older than 75 with acute or convalescent COVID-19. The source material was peripheral blood. The gene calls are TRBV10-3 and TRBJ1-6; a weak D match, TRBD1 (5 bases). Here the CDR3 reads CAIGHDFDSPLHF. CDR3 nucleotides: TGTGCCATCGGACATGACTTTGATTCACCCCTCCACTTT.